Presented here are 14 T cell receptor beta chains from one specimen sequenced in a study of blood T cell repertoires in COVID-19. The data were produced by immunoSEQ multiplex PCR, yet TCRdb's version contains in-frame clones alone and is incomplete. This sample has around 250,000 clones, with roughly 86% found just once. Material: PBMCs or T cells enriched from blood (not recorded which). The receptors stem from a woman aged 45-65 years who had recovered from COVID-19.

This chain connects TRBV25-1 to TRBJ2-1, with no clear D. Germline V gene lookup returns CDR1 MGHDK and CDR2 SYGVNS. Trimming shortened V by 6 bases and J by 0 bases, and 12 bases separated the two germline ends. The CDR3 is made up of 15 amino acids. The CDR3 is CASSVRRSSYNEQFF. The DNA of the CDR3 is TGTGCCAGCAGCGTCAGACGGAGCTCCTACAATGAGCAGTTCTTC.

The chain links TRBV4-3 to TRBJ1-5; no reliable D call. The CDR3 is made up of 15 amino acids. Germline V gene data show CDR1 as LGHNA and CDR2 as YSLEER. V lost 0 bases to trimming and J lost 6 bases, with 12 bases between them. The CDR3, as DNA: TGCGCCAGCAGCCAAGAAGGAGTTGCTGGTCAGCCCCAGCATTTT. It yields the protein CASSQEGVAGQPQHF.

V usage is TRBV24-1 and J usage is TRBJ1-5; 7 bases are a match to TRBD1. Trimming at V came to 4 bases and at J to 5 bases, leaving 7 bases not matched to a gene. Germline lookup yields CDR1 KGHDR and CDR2 SFDVKD. This CDR3 spans 15 amino acids. The CDR3, as DNA: TGTGCCACCAGTGAGGCAGGGGGTAGAGATCAGCCCCAGCATTTT. This sequence encodes CATSEAGGRDQPQHF.

This clone was found once. The genes are TRBV2 and TRBJ2-7; weak D call: TRBD1 (6 bases). The CDR3 is 12 residues long. V was pared by 3 bases and J by 4 bases, with 7 bases between. The germline CDR1 and CDR2 sequences are SNHLY and FYNNEI. The CDR3 loop is CASSEQGYEQYF. In DNA form, the CDR3 reads TGTGCCAGCAGTGAGCAGGGGTACGAGCAGTACTTC.

The V gene is TRBV18, the J gene TRBJ1-4; 7 bases are shared with TRBD1. The J segment lost 7 bases and the V segment lost 2 bases, leaving 4 bases of the junction unmatched. The CDR3 has 14 residues. Germline CDR1 and CDR2: KGHSH and LQKENI. Here the CDR3 DNA reads TGTGCCAGCTCACCATCCAGGGGGAGTGAAAAACTGTTTTTT. Protein sequence: CASSPSRGSEKLFF.

Only one count was recorded for this clone. This chain uses TRBV30 with TRBJ1-1, with 7 positions matching TRBD1. The CDR3 totals 15 residues. J was trimmed by 4 bases and V by 0 bases; bases with no gene match: 8. Germline V gives CDR1 GTSNPN, CDR2 SVGIG (reference sequence). The CDR3, as DNA: TGTGCCTGGAGTGTCGATGACAGGGTGAGCACTGAAGCTTTCTTT. Amino acids: CAWSVDDRVSTEAFF.

V and J are TRBV7-2 and TRBJ1-6; TRBD1 aligns across 7 bases. Germline V gives CDR1 SGHTA, CDR2 FQGNSA. This CDR3 has 15 amino acids. The trim removed 5 bases at V and 9 bases at J, leaving 10 bases unmatched. CDR3 DNA sequence: TGTGCCAGCAGCGCTCCACTAGGGGGCGGTTCACCCCTCCACTTT. It encodes CASSAPLGGGSPLHF.

This clone occurred many times. The V call is TRBV7-9, the J call TRBJ2-7, with 7 bases identical to TRBD1. There are 14 residues in the CDR3. Looked up from germline, CDR1 is SEHNR and CDR2 is FQNEAQ (reference sequence). V lost 4 bases to trimming and J lost 7 bases; unmatched junction nucleotides: 10. The DNA for the CDR3 is TGTGCCAGCAGCTCCTCTCTTAGGACAGGAGAGCAGTACTTC. Residues: CASSSSLRTGEQYF.

The V and J genes are TRBV3-1 (or the pseudogene TRBV3-2) and TRBJ2-6, with TRBD1 as a possible D gene (6 bases). Looked up from germline, CDR1 is LGHDT and CDR2 is YNNKEL (reference sequence). V lost 4 bases and J 0 bases, leaving 16 bases between the germline ends. The CDR3 has 18 amino acids. The CDR3 is CASSRERGFISGANVLTF. CDR3 DNA sequence: TGTGCCAGCAGCCGAGAAAGGGGGTTTATCTCTGGGGCCAACGTCCTGACTTTC.

The gene calls are TRBV6-6 and TRBJ1-5; D perhaps matches TRBD1 (5 bases). In germline, CDR1 is MNHNY, CDR2 SVGAGI (reference sequence). Trimming removed 0 bases at V and 3 bases at J, with 12 bases between. This CDR3 is 16 amino acids long. CDR3 protein: CASSYSAGPPNQPQHF. In nucleotides, the CDR3 is TGTGCCAGCAGTTACTCAGCGGGGCCGCCCAATCAGCCCCAGCATTTT.

The chain is built from TRBV6-5 and TRBJ1-2; tentative D call: TRBD1 (5 bases). V was clipped by 0 bases and J by 5 bases, with 7 bases between them. CDR3 length equals 13 residues. Germline-derived CDR1 and CDR2 are MNHEY and SVGAGI. The CDR3 is CASSYSGGYGYTF. CDR3 coding DNA: TGTGCCAGCAGTTACTCCGGGGGGTATGGCTACACCTTC.

This clone was observed a single time. The chain combines TRBV6-5 with TRBJ2-2; no reliable D call. CDR3 size: 12 residues. CDR1 is MNHEY, CDR2 SVGAGI, per germline. Trimming left V 5 bases short and J 4 bases short, with 5 bases between. CDR3 sequence (DNA): TGTGCCAGCAGTCCAGTCACCGGGGAGCTGTTTTTT. Protein sequence: CASSPVTGELFF.

The chain uses TRBV10-3 and TRBJ2-3, with 7 bases lining up with TRBD1. The ends lost 5 bases at V and 0 bases at J; junction bases unmatched: 5. Germline V gene lookup returns CDR1 ENHRY and CDR2 SYGVKD. This CDR3 has 15 amino acids. The CDR3 DNA reads TGTGCCATCAGTCCGACAGGGAAAAGCACAGATACGCAGTATTTT. Its translation is CAISPTGKSTDTQYF.

This chain joins TRBV5-1 and TRBJ2-2, with unresolved D. Trimming removed 0 bases from V and 6 bases from J, with 9 bases in between. The CDR3 length is 14 residues. The germline V gene has CDR1 SGHRS and CDR2 YFSETQ. The CDR3 loop reads CASSLEPSAGELFF. DNA of the CDR3: TGCGCCAGCAGCTTGGAGCCTAGTGCCGGGGAGCTGTTTTTT.